This TCR beta chain was sequenced for a study of graft-versus-host responses after intestinal transplantation. A remark on this clone: Its antigen remains unidentified.

Method: immunoSEQ multiplex PCR; TCRdb's copy keeps in-frame clones and lacks some. The profile shows about 93,000 clones, approximately 92% of them singletons. Source: unstimulated CD8+ T cells sorted from spleen or lymph node cells, taken before intestinal transplant. The sequence was collected from a human donor who received an intestinal transplant.

In nucleotides, the CDR3 is TGTGCCAGCAGCTTAGGGGTAGCAACTGGAAACACCATATATTTT. Its translation: CASSLGVATGNTIYF. The chain has TRBV7-6 and TRBJ1-3; D uncertain. V was pared by 1 base and J by 2 bases, with 9 bases between. CDR3 length equals 15 residues. From germline, CDR1 is SGHVS and CDR2 FNYEAQ.